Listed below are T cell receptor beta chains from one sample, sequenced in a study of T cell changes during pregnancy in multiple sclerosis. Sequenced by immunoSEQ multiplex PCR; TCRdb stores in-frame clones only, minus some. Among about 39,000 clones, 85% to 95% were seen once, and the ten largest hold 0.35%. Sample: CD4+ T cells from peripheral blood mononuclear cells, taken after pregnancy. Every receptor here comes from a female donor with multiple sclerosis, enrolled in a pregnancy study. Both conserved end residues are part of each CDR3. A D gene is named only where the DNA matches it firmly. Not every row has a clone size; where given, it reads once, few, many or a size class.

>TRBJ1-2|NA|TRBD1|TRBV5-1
TGCGCCAGCAGCTTGGCACCAGGGGGGTTGTCAAGTAACTATGGCTACACCTTC
CASSLAPGGLSSNYGYTF
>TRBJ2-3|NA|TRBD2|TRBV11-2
TGTGCCAGCAGCCGGCGACTAGCGGGGGGCCTAACAGATACGCAGTATTTT
CASSRRLAGGLTDTQYF
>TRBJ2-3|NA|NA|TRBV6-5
TGTGCCAGCAGTTATATTGGGGGGTCAGATACGCAGTATTTT
CASSYIGGSDTQYF
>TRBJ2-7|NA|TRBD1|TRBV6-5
TGTGCCAGCAGTCGCAGGGGGTCCTACGAGCAGTACTTC
CASSRRGSYEQYF
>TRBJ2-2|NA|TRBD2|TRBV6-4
TGTGCCAGCAGACTAGCGGGGGGGCCCGGGGAGCTGTTTTTT
CASRLAGGPGELFF
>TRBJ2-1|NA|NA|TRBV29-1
TGCAGCGTTTCCGGCAGACAGGACCGGGGACCCTACAATGAGCAGTTCTTC
CSVSGRQDRGPYNEQFF
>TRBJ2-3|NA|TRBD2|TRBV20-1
TGCAGTGCTATAGCGGGAGATACGCAGTATTTT
CSAIAGDTQYF
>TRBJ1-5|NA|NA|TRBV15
TGTGCCACCAGCAGAGGGCAATCGGGGCAGCCCCAGCATTTT
CATSRGQSGQPQHF
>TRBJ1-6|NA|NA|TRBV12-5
TGTGCTAGTGCCGATAATTCACCCCTCCACTTT
CASADNSPLHF
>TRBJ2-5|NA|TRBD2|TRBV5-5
TGTGCCAGCAGCGTGGGACTAGAAAGGGCCCAGTACTTC
CASSVGLERAQYF
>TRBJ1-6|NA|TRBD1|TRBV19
TGTGCCAGTAGTATAGTCCTCCGACAGGGGCTGAGTTCACCCCTCCACTTT
CASSIVLRQGLSSPLHF
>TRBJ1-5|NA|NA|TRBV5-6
TGTGCCAGCAGCTTGTGGGCTCATAGCAATCAGCCCCAGCATTTT
CASSLWAHSNQPQHF
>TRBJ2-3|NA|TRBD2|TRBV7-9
TGTGCCATCGAGATACCCGGGGGGGACGATTCTAGCACAGATACGCAGTATTTT
CAIEIPGGDDSSTDTQYF
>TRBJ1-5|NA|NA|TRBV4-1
TGCGCCAGCAGCCTCACCCCGGGGGGGGGTTATCAGCCCCAGCATTTT
CASSLTPGGGYQPQHF
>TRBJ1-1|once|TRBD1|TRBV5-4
TGTGCCAGCAGCTTGGCAGGGGGCGCCGGTAACACTGAAGCTTTCTTT
CASSLAGGAGNTEAFF
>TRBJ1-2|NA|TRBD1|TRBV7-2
TGTGCCAGCAGCTCCCGGACAGGGGGCGGTGGCTACACCTTC
CASSSRTGGGGYTF
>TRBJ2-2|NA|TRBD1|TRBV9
TGTGCCAGCAGCCGATTCGACAGGGAAACCGGGGAGCTGTTTTTT
CASSRFDRETGELFF
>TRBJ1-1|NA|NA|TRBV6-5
TGTGCCAGCAGTTCGTTAGCTACGAACACTGAAGCTTTCTTT
CASSSLATNTEAFF
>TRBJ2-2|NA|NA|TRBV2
TGTGCCAGCAGTGATCTCCAGGCATACGGGGAGCTGTTTTTT
CASSDLQAYGELFF
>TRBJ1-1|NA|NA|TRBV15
TGTGCCACCAGCAGAGATGAGGAGACAGCCTACACTGAAGCTTTCTTT
CATSRDEETAYTEAFF
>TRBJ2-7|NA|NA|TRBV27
TGTGCCAGCAGGAATCAGGGTTCGCGGGAGCAGTACTTC
CASRNQGSREQYF
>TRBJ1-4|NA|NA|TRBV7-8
TGTGCCAGCAGCCCGGGACGGGGGGGTGAAAAACTGTTTTTT
CASSPGRGGEKLFF
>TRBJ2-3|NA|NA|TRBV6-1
TGTGCCAGCAGTGAACGAGGACTTGCAGATACGCAGTATTTT
CASSERGLADTQYF
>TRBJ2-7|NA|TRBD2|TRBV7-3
TGTGCCAGCAGTTTGGGCGGGGGGGCCTCCGAGCAGTACTTC
CASSLGGGASEQYF
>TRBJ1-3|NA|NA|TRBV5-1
TGCGCCAGCAGCTTAGATGTCGGGGGAACTGGAAACACCATATATTTT
CASSLDVGGTGNTIYF
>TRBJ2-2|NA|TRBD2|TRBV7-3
TGTGCCAGCAGCTCGGTCGCCCCCTTGGGGGGGGGTCCGGTCACCGGGGAGCTGTTTTTT
CASSSVAPLGGGPVTGELFF
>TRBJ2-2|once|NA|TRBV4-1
TGCGCCAGCAGCCCACAGGCGGCACTAACGAACACCGGGGAGCTGTTTTTT
CASSPQAALTNTGELFF
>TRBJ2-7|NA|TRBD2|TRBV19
TGTGCCAGTAGTAATAGCGGGGGGAGTGCCTACGAGCAGTACTTC
CASSNSGGSAYEQYF
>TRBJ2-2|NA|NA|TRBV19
TGTGCCAGTACCAGCCAAGGACTACTGGACACCGGGGAGCTGTTTTTT
CASTSQGLLDTGELFF
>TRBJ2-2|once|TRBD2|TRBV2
TGTGCCAGCAGGTCCTTAGCGGGTAAAACCGGGGAGCTGTTTTTT
CASRSLAGKTGELFF
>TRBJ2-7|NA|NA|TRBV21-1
TGTGCCAGCAACCCCCCAGAGACTAGCTCCTACGAGCAGTACTTC
CASNPPETSSYEQYF
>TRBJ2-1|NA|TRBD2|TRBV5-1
TGCGCCAGCAGCCCCGGGGGGGCCCCCTACAATGAGCAGTTCTTC
CASSPGGAPYNEQFF
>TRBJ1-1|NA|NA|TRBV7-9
TGTGCCAGCAGCTTAGATATGAACACTGAAGCTTTCTTT
CASSLDMNTEAFF
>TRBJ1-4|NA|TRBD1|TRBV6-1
TGTGCCAGCAGTGAAGGACAGGGACCCCACGAAAAACTGTTTTTT
CASSEGQGPHEKLFF
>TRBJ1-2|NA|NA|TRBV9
TGTGCCAGCAGCGTAGTTTTGGGGGCCCGCGGCTACACCTTC
CASSVVLGARGYTF
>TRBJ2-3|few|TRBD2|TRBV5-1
TGCGCCAGCAGCCCGACTAGCGGGGCAGATACGCAGTATTTT
CASSPTSGADTQYF
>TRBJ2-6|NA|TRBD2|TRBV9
TGTGCCAGCAGCGCCGAGGGACTAGCGGGGGAGTTGACGTCTGGGGCCAACGTCCTGACTTTC
CASSAEGLAGELTSGANVLTF
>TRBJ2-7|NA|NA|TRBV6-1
TGTGCCAGCAGTGGCCGGCAGGGGACCTACGAGCAGTACTTC
CASSGRQGTYEQYF
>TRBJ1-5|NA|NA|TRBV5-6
TGTGCCAGCAGCTTGGGGGCGGGGGATCAGCCCCAGCATTTT
CASSLGAGDQPQHF
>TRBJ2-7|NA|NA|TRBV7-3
TGTGCCAGCAGCGCACAGGGCTACGAGCAGTACTTC
CASSAQGYEQYF
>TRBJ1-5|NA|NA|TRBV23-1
TGCGCCAGCAGTCAATCGGCTCACAGATATAGCAATCAGCCCCAGCATTTT
CASSQSAHRYSNQPQHF
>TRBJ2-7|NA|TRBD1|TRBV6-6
TGTGCCAGCAGGAGAACGGGACAGCTTATTCTGGAGCAGTACTTC
CASRRTGQLILEQYF
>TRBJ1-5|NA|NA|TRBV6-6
TGTGCCAGCAGTGACCGGGACAATAGCAATCAGCCCCAGCATTTT
CASSDRDNSNQPQHF
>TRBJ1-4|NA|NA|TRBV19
TGTGCCAGTAGTACCGGACAGTATCGAGAAAAACTGTTTTTT
CASSTGQYREKLFF
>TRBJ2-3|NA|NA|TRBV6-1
TGTGCCAGCAGAGCGGGACAAATAAACACAGATACGCAGTATTTT
CASRAGQINTDTQYF
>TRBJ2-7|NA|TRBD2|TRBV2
TGTGCCACCCGCCGGGGGGACTACGAGCAGTACTTC
CATRRGDYEQYF
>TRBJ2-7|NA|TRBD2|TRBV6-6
TGTGCCAGCACCTTAGCGGGGGTGACCTACGAGCAGTACTTC
CASTLAGVTYEQYF
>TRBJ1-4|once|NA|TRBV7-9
TGTGCCAGCAGCTCCCAAGACGGGAGTCAGCGGAATAAAAAACTGTTTTTT
CASSSQDGSQRNKKLFF
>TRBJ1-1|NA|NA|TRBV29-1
TGCAGCGTTGAGCGGGGCCTAAACACTGAAGCTTTCTTT
CSVERGLNTEAFF
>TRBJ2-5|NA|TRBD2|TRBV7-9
TGTGCCAGCAGCTCACGTCGGCTAGCGGGGGGGGAGACCCAGTACTTC
CASSSRRLAGGETQYF
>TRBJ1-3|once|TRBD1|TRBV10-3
TGTGCCATCAGTGACCAGACAGGGGCAGCATCTGGAAACACCATATATTTT
CAISDQTGAASGNTIYF
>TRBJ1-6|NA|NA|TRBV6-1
TGTGCCAGCAGTGGTTCGAGTCAGTGGGCTTCACCCCTCCACTTT
CASSGSSQWASPLHF
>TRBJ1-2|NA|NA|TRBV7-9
TGTGCCAGCAGCTTACGTTCCGGGGAGGATGGCTACACCTTC
CASSLRSGEDGYTF
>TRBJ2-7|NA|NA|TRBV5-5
TGTGCCAGCAGCTTAAAGCTCGAGCAGTACTTC
CASSLKLEQYF
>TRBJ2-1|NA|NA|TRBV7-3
TGTGCCAGCAGCTTAGTTGGCGGGGTCGGGGAGCAGTTCTTC
CASSLVGGVGEQFF
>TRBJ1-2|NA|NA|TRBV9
TGTGCCAGCAGCGTAGAGTTTGGCGGGTATGCTAGCGGCTACACCTTC
CASSVEFGGYASGYTF
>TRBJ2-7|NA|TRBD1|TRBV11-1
TGTGCCAGCAGCCCTTTGGGGACAGGGGAGCAGTACTTC
CASSPLGTGEQYF
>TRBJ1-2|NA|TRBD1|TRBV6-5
TGTGCCAGCAGTTACCGACAGGGTGAAGGCTACACCTTC
CASSYRQGEGYTF